This entry is about one T cell receptor beta chain. Its target is not known. The entry originates in a study of radiation and T cells in renal cell carcinoma. V was pared by 1 base and J by 4 bases, with 12 bases of the junction left unmatched. The germline V gene encodes CDR1 GTSNPN and CDR2 SVGIG (reference sequence). The CDR3 length is 17 residues. Study observations and caveats: No pretreatment tumor biopsies were available for baseline clonotypes. From baseline, blood top tumor clonotypes peaked at 2 weeks post-radiation.

As to time point: blood 4 weeks post-SBRT, at nephrectomy. Treatment meaning: 15 Gy SBRT to primary tumor, nephrectomy 4 weeks later. Nephrectomy followed 15 Gy stereotactic body radiation by 4 weeks. Clear cell pathology was present in this patient's renal cell carcinoma. TCRdb keeps only in-frame clones here, not all; method: immunoSEQ multiplex PCR. The data hold around 95,000 clones, with 80% to 90% observed a single time. Here the sequenced sample was blood, taken from a patient whose treatment included radiotherapy and nephrectomy. This chain joins TRBV30 and TRBJ2-1; 8 nucleotides agree with TRBD2. The receptor was derived from a man aged 60 to 75 with renal cell carcinoma. The CDR3 bases are TGTGCCTGGAGTGGCGCAGCGGGAGATTTTATTTACAATGAGCAGTTCTTC. Its protein is CAWSGAAGDFIYNEQFF.